A single sample gave rise to the 2 T cell receptor beta chains below, sequenced in a study of radiotherapy plus CTLA-4 blockade in lung cancer. Repertoires were generated with immunoSEQ multiplex PCR, while TCRdb's copy carries only in-frame clones and drops some. The sample has 55,000 to 65,000 clones, approximately 76% seen once. The sample was peripheral blood, taken from a patient treated with radiotherapy plus ipilimumab. The receptors derive from a human donor with non-small cell lung cancer who had a complete response to radiotherapy plus ipilimumab.

V usage is TRBV7-9 and J usage is TRBJ2-3; D is uncertain. Trimming removed 0 bases at V and 4 bases at J, with 11 bases between. CDR1 is SEHNR and CDR2 is FQNEAQ in the germline V gene (reference sequence). The CDR3 totals 15 residues. This CDR3 is CASSLARWNADTQYF. The CDR3, as DNA: TGTGCCAGCAGCTTAGCGAGGTGGAATGCAGATACGCAGTATTTT. The variable domain in full, with the rest retrieved from reference TRBV7-9 and TRBJ2-3, is DTGVSQNPRHKITKRGQNVTFRCDPISEHNRLYWYRQTLGQGPEFLTYFQNEAQLEKSRLLSDRFSAERPKGSFSTLEIQRTEQGDSAMYLCASSLARWNADTQYFGPGTRLTVL.

The chain carries TRBV30 and TRBJ2-7, with a weak D call TRBD1 (6 bases). CDR1 and CDR2 from the germline V gene are GTSNPN and SVGIG (reference sequence). The CDR3 sequence is 11 residues long. The V end lost 3 bases, the J end lost 9 bases, and 12 bases lay between the germline ends. The DNA for the CDR3 is TGTGCCTGGAGCACAGGGAATGCGCAGTACTTC. This gives the protein CAWSTGNAQYF.